The T cell receptor (beta chain) under discussion was sequenced for a study of blood T cells in healthy people across ages. Study conclusions and caveats: Donors of long life had a larger count of naive CD4+ cells and greater diversity than aged donors. Age advanced and TCR beta diversity per million T cells fell, roughly linearly. Any changes in expanded clonotypes were possibly confounded, as donor CMV status remained unknown.

For the second PCR, which ran for 7 to 11 cycles, a sample-barcoded 5' primer and a J-beta primer mix were used. CDR3-containing paired-end reads numbering at least 2.5 million came from each sample. TCRdb re-called the 5' RACE reads with MiXCR, one entry per CDR3 protein. The table has under 1,000,000 distinct CDR3 sequences, 46% seen once. Germline CDR1 reads MGHDK; CDR2 reads SYGVNS. CDR3 size: 13 residues. Trimming at V came to 5 bases and at J to 5 bases, leaving 3 bases not matched to a gene. This clonotype was seen many times. Its specificity is unknown. This clonotype originated in a man older than 75 in good health. Sequencing used blood. This sequence joins TRBV25-1 and TRBJ1-1; 9 bases fit TRBD1. The CDR3 nucleotides are TGTGCCAGCAGTAGACAGGGGGGGACTGAAGCTTTCTTT. Translated, it gives CASSRQGGTEAFF.